One TCR beta chain is described in this entry. Its antigen is undetermined. V shed 6 bases and J shed 4 bases, with 18 bases lying between them. CDR1 and CDR2 from the germline V gene are KGHSH and LQKENI. The CDR3 is 15 amino acids. The repertoire was sequenced with immunoSEQ multiplex PCR; TCRdb's copy has only in-frame clones and lacks some. There are some 25,000 clones in the sample; just over 60% occur only once, and less than 15% lies in the top ten. This record comes from a study of T cells in narcolepsy. Study details: Patients with NT1 or NT2 and healthy control donors were enrolled. Findings and limits, study-wide: Comparing one patient's CSF and blood CD4+ clonotypes highlighted HCRT- and TRIB2-specific autoreactive clonotypes. Some memory CD4+ repertoires had no autoreactive clone sequences. Autoreactive clonotypes reportedly recurred in blood of same and different patients, not controls.

The sequence was obtained from a human donor in good health. Sample: memory (CD45RA-) CD4+ T cells from blood. V is TRBV18 and J is TRBJ2-5; no clear D gene. The CDR3 region has the DNA TGTGCCAGCTCCCTCAGAGGTGGCATCCGAGAGACCCAGTACTTC. The encoded protein is CASSLRGGIRETQYF.